These 24 T cell receptor beta chains were all obtained from the same sample, sequenced in a study of shared clonotypes between healthy human individuals. The data were produced by immunoSEQ multiplex PCR, yet TCRdb's version contains in-frame clones alone and is incomplete. The repertoire holds about 2.4 million clones, with 80% to 95% as singletons. The sequencing sample was made of naive CD4+ T cells from PBMCs. Subset noted: CD45RA+ positively selected. These receptors all come from a man aged 18 to 30 in good health. Some clones in this sample may be carry-over from other donors' samples.

The rearrangement uses TRBV5-1 and TRBJ2-1; 8 nucleotides line up with TRBD2. CDR3 length: 15 amino acids. Germline V gene sequence: CDR1 SGHRS, CDR2 YFSETQ. The V gene end was trimmed by 0 bases and the J gene end by 5 bases; junction bases not matched to a gene: 4. The CDR3 protein is CASSLVAGRHNEQFF. In nucleotides, the CDR3 is TGCGCCAGCAGCTTGGTAGCGGGAAGACACAATGAGCAGTTCTTC.

On this clone itself: The identical CDR3 is also encoded by other nucleotide sequences in the sample. The gene calls are TRBV5-1 and TRBJ2-7; 10 positions match TRBD1. V lost 2 bases to trimming and J lost 2 bases; unmatched junction nucleotides: 4. Germline-derived CDR1 and CDR2 are SGHRS and YFSETQ. The CDR3 sequence is 15 residues long. Here the CDR3 DNA reads TGCGCCAGCAGCTTTACCGGGACAGGGGCCTACGAGCAGTACTTC. Encoded protein: CASSFTGTGAYEQYF.

A remark on this clone: Other nucleotide sequences in the sample specify the same CDR3. V is TRBV15 and J is TRBJ1-5; D is uncertain. Trimming cost V 1 base and J 1 base, with 8 bases left between them. The CDR3 runs 15 residues. Germline V gives CDR1 LNHNV, CDR2 YYDKDF (reference sequence). CDR3: CATSRGQTSNQPQHF. In DNA form, the CDR3 reads TGTGCCACCAGCAGAGGACAAACCAGCAATCAGCCCCAGCATTTT.

Comment on this clone: At the DNA level, this CDR3 is encoded by other sequences in the same sample as well. The chain recombines TRBV5-1 with TRBJ2-2, with a weak D call TRBD2 (5 bases). The CDR3 spans 14 residues. V was pared by 2 bases and J by 2 bases, with 7 bases between. Germline assignment: CDR1 SGHRS and CDR2 YFSETQ. Here the CDR3 DNA reads TGCGCCAGCAGCTTACGGGGTAACACCGGGGAGCTGTTTTTT. As protein: CASSLRGNTGELFF.

The chain joins TRBV28 to TRBJ2-1; TRBD2 aligns across 9 bases. The CDR3 runs to 16 residues. Germline lookup yields CDR1 MDHEN and CDR2 SYDVKM. V shed 5 bases and J 4 bases; nucleotides not matched to a gene: 9. The CDR3 loop reads CASSESSGRGYNEQFF. The CDR3 DNA reads TGTGCCAGCAGTGAAAGTAGCGGGAGAGGGTACAATGAGCAGTTCTTC.

The chain has TRBV5-1 and TRBJ1-1, with no clear D. The CDR3 has 15 amino acids. Trimming shortened V by 0 bases and J by 4 bases, and 13 bases separated the two germline ends. From germline, CDR1 is SGHRS and CDR2 YFSETQ. CDR3: CASSLATTSGTEAFF. The DNA of the CDR3 is TGCGCCAGCAGCTTGGCGACGACAAGCGGCACTGAAGCTTTCTTT.

The J gene is TRBJ1-5, the V gene TRBV10-1, with TRBD1 matching 7 bases. Germline V gene lookup returns CDR1 WNHNN and CDR2 SYGVQD (reference sequence). The CDR3 sequence is 15 residues long. V trimming: 2 bases; J trimming: 6 bases; junction bases outside the gene matches: 7. For the CDR3, the DNA is TGCGCCAGCAGTGAGGAGGGCAGGGGGGTTCAGCCCCAGCATTTT. Translation: CASSEEGRGVQPQHF.

This clone was detected only once. In DNA, the CDR3 is TGTGCCAGCAGCTTAAGGGGGCTAGCGGGAGGGCAAGATACGCAGTATTTT. Translated: CASSLRGLAGGQDTQYF. This chain joins TRBV7-3 and TRBJ2-3; 12 bases are shared with TRBD2. V was pared by 1 base and J by 5 bases, with 7 bases of the junction left unmatched. The CDR3 contains 17 residues. The germline V gene encodes CDR1 SGHTA and CDR2 FQGTGA. Based on the CDR3 plus reference TRBV7-3 and TRBJ2-3, the full variable domain is GAGVSQTPSNKVTEKGKYVELRCDPISGHTALYWYRQSLGQGPEFLIYFQGTGAADDSGLPNDRFFAVRPEGSVSTLKIQRTERGDSAVYLCASSLRGLAGGQDTQYFGPGTRLTVL.

V usage is TRBV11-2 and J usage is TRBJ2-3, with D unresolved. Germline loops: CDR1 SGHAT, CDR2 FQNNGV. V gave up 3 bases and J gave up 3 bases, with 13 bases separating them. The CDR3 has 15 residues. The CDR3 region has the DNA TGTGCCAGCAGCTTTTGGACGGAAATTACAGATACGCAGTATTTT. Translation: CASSFWTEITDTQYF.

V usage is TRBV5-6 and J usage is TRBJ2-3; TRBD2 matches at 11 bases. V trimming: 0 bases; J trimming: 4 bases; junction bases outside the gene matches: 10. The CDR3 spans 18 residues. Germline CDR1 is SGHDT and CDR2 is YYEEEE. DNA for the CDR3: TGTGCCAGCAGCTTGGGTAGCGGGAGGGCCCTTGGCGCAGATACGCAGTATTTT. It encodes CASSLGSGRALGADTQYF.

The J gene is TRBJ2-7, the V gene TRBV10-1; no clear D gene. CDR1 and CDR2 (germline): WNHNN, SYGVQD (reference sequence). Trimming shortened V by 10 bases and J by 1 base, and 14 bases separated the two germline ends. This CDR3 region has 13 residues. This CDR3 reads CATQLGPSYEQYF. The CDR3 DNA reads TGCGCCACTCAACTTGGACCTTCCTACGAGCAGTACTTC.

The CDR3 sequence: CASSGDRGQPQHF. CDR3 DNA: TGTGCCAGCAGTGGTGACAGGGGTCAGCCCCAGCATTTT. V and J are TRBV6-5 and TRBJ1-5, with 8 bases matching TRBD1. This CDR3 spans 13 amino acids. Germline V gene lookup returns CDR1 MNHEY and CDR2 SVGAGI. V shed 5 bases and J 6 bases; nucleotides not matched to a gene: 3.

The chain is built from TRBV21-1 and TRBJ2-7; the table's D call, TRBD1, has no DNA check behind it. TRBV21-1 is classified as a pseudogene. The CDR3 is 15 amino acids. CDR3: CASSKEWTSAYEQYF. CDR3 nucleotide sequence: TGTGCCAGCAGCAAAGAATGGACATCGGCCTACGAGCAGTACTTC.

V usage is TRBV6-5 and J usage is TRBJ2-1, with D perhaps TRBD1 or TRBD2 (5 bases each). This CDR3 contains 16 residues. Germline CDR1 and CDR2: MNHEY and SVGAGI. V gave up 0 bases and J gave up 5 bases, with 14 bases separating them. The chain's CDR3 is CASSYSYGTSDNEQFF. CDR3 nucleotides: TGTGCCAGCAGTTACTCCTACGGGACGTCTGACAATGAGCAGTTCTTC.

The chain recombines TRBV18 with TRBJ1-1; D unclear. The CDR3 runs to 13 residues. V lost 6 bases and J lost 2, with 10 bases in between. The germline CDR1 and CDR2 sequences are KGHSH and LQKENI. The DNA of the CDR3 is TGTGCCAGCTCGCTCCAGAGTAACACTGAAGCTTTCTTT. This encodes CASSLQSNTEAFF.

The genes are TRBV6-5 and TRBJ2-5; TRBD1 matches 11 bases. Germline loops: CDR1 MNHEY, CDR2 SVGAGI. V was pared by 4 bases and J by 5 bases, with 3 bases of the junction left unmatched. The CDR3 contains 14 residues. CDR3 in DNA: TGTGCCAGCAGTTTGGACAGGGGGCGGGAGACCCAGTACTTC. Amino acids: CASSLDRGRETQYF.

V usage is TRBV14 and J usage is TRBJ1-4; no reliable D call. V was shortened by 2 bases and J by 7 bases, with 5 bases between the two germline ends. The CDR3 loop spans 12 amino acids. CDR1 SGHDN and CDR2 FVKESK come from the germline V gene. CDR3 protein: CASSQLGEKLFF. In nucleotides, the CDR3 is TGTGCCAGCAGCCAACTAGGTGAAAAACTGTTTTTT.

This chain links TRBV6-6 with TRBJ2-7; TRBD2 might be the D (5 bases). The V end lost 6 bases, the J end lost 1 base, and 13 bases lay between the germline ends. This CDR3 contains 14 residues. From germline, CDR1 is MNHNY and CDR2 SVGAGI (reference sequence). CDR3 nucleotide sequence: TGTGCCAGCAGACCCGCGGACTCGTCCTACGAGCAGTACTTC. Encoded protein: CASRPADSSYEQYF.

The chain uses TRBV15 and TRBJ2-2; 8 positions agree with TRBD1. V shed 5 bases, J shed 8 bases, and the junction held 10 bases outside the gene matches. The CDR3 is made up of 15 amino acids. Germline CDR1 is LNHNV and CDR2 is YYDKDF (reference sequence). This CDR3 is CATSRRTGSRGELFF. In DNA, the CDR3 is TGTGCCACCAGCCGACGGACAGGGTCGAGGGGGGAGCTGTTTTTT.

The J gene is TRBJ1-4, the V gene TRBV5-4; 10 bases are a match to TRBD1. The CDR3 sequence is 15 residues long. From germline, CDR1 is SGHNT and CDR2 YYREEE (reference sequence). The V and J ends lost 2 bases and 5 bases, in that order; junction bases with no gene match: 3. This CDR3 reads CASSFPGQGNEKLFF. In DNA form, the CDR3 reads TGTGCCAGCAGCTTTCCGGGACAGGGGAATGAAAAACTGTTTTTT.

In the case of this clone: Other DNA sequences in the same sample also yield this CDR3. The rearrangement joins TRBV20-1 to TRBJ1-2; the match to TRBD1 covers 7 bases. J was trimmed by 7 bases and V by 3 bases; bases with no gene match: 2. CDR3 length: 11 residues. Germline-derived CDR1 and CDR2 are DFQATT and SNEGSKA (reference sequence). CDR3 sequence reads: CSASRGVGYTF. The DNA of the CDR3 is TGCAGTGCTAGCAGGGGGGTTGGCTACACCTTC.

This chain links TRBV4-1 with TRBJ2-3, with 10 positions matching TRBD2. Looked up from germline, CDR1 is MGHRA and CDR2 is YSYEKL. CDR3 size: 18 residues. Trimming cost V 1 base and J 2 bases; bases outside gene matches: 9. The DNA for the CDR3 is TGCGCCAGCAGCCAAGTCGCCGGGACTAGCGACCTCACAGATACGCAGTATTTT. Translating it yields CASSQVAGTSDLTDTQYF.

This sequence joins TRBV18 and TRBJ1-3; 10 bases align to TRBD1. The CDR3 has 16 residues. CDR1 is KGHSH, CDR2 LQKENI, per germline. V gave up 6 bases and J gave up 2 bases; unmatched junction bases: 7. The CDR3 DNA reads as TGTGCCAGCTCGCATTCTGGGACAGGGGCTGGAAACACCATATATTTT. Encoded protein: CASSHSGTGAGNTIYF.

This sequence joins TRBV5-1 and TRBJ2-2; D is perhaps TRBD2 (6 bases). V gave up 4 bases and J gave up 0 bases, with 16 bases separating them. CDR1 is SGHRS and CDR2 is YFSETQ in the germline V gene. CDR3 length equals 17 residues. CDR3 nucleotides: TGCGCCAGCAGCACCAACAACGGGAGATCGAACACCGGGGAGCTGTTTTTT. Encoded protein: CASSTNNGRSNTGELFF.